The sample holds a few counts of the clone carrying this T cell receptor (beta chain). Its specificity is not known. The study isolated at least 7 million PBMCs from each sample. The data belong to a study of blood T cells in healthy people across ages. Overall study context: The capture of about one barcoded beta molecule per two T cells was achieved by template switching. Regarding the study as a whole: Naive CD4+ cells and diversity were both higher in long-lived donors than in aged donors. Changes in expanded clonotypes were possibly confounded, as the CMV status of donors was unknown.

The use of a sample-barcoded 5' primer and a J-beta primer mix characterized a second PCR of roughly 7 to 12 cycles. One entry per CDR3 protein, called by TCRdb with MiXCR from the 5' RACE reads. Of 710,000 or so distinct CDR3 sequences in the sample, about 24% were seen once. V lost 4 bases, J lost 8 bases, and 10 bases stayed unmatched. The CDR3 length is 14 residues. Germline lookup yields CDR1 SGHRS and CDR2 YFSETQ. This rearrangement joins TRBV5-1 to TRBJ1-2; TRBD1 aligns across 8 bases. This clonotype was obtained from a man between 65 and 80 years old in good health. Specimen: blood. The CDR3 bases are TGCGCCAGCAGCGAACAGGGGGGCGTGAGCGGCTACACCTTC. As protein: CASSEQGGVSGYTF.